This TCR beta chain was found in a study of blood T cell repertoires in COVID-19. The authors' processing: Amplification with reference gene primers provided the estimates of nucleated cell counts. The assay was immunoSEQ multiplex PCR, and TCRdb's table has in-frame clones only and misses some. V, J and clone size reflect that table, while D and trimming were determined from the DNA. The sample holds 120,000 to 150,000 clones, 79% seen once. The V gene's germline CDR1 is SEHNR and CDR2 FQNEAQ (reference sequence). The CDR3 is 16 amino acids. V was pared by 4 bases and J by 5 bases, with 12 bases of the junction left unmatched.

The genes are TRBV7-9 and TRBJ2-7, with 9 nucleotides matching TRBD1. Sequenced input: peripheral blood. This sequence was found in a man aged 50 to 60 with active or convalescent COVID-19. For the CDR3, the DNA is TGTGCCAGCAGCTCGAACAGGGGGCGACCGGGTCACGAGCAGTACTTC. Residues: CASSSNRGRPGHEQYF.